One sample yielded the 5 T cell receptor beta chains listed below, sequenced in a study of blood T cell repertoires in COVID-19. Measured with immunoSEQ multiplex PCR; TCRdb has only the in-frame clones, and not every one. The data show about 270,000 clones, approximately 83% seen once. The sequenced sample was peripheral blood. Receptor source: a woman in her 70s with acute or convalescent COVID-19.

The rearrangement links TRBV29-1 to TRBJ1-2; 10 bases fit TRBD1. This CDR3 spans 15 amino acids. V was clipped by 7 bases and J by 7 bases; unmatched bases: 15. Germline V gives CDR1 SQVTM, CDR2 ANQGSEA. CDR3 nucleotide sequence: TGCAGCGCATGGGGTGGGGACAGGGGATATACTGGCTACACCTTC. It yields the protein CSAWGGDRGYTGYTF.

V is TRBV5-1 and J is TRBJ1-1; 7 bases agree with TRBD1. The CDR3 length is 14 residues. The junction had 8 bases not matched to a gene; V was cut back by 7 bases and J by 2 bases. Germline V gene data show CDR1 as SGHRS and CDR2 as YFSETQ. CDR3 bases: TGCGCCAGCTACCGGGACAGAGCAAACACTGAAGCTTTCTTT. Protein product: CASYRDRANTEAFF.

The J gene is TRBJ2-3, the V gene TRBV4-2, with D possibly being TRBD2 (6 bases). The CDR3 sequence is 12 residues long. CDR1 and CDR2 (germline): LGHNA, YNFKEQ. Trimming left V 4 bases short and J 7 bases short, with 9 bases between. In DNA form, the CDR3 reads TGTGCCAGCAGCCTGGGAGGTAATACGCAGTATTTT. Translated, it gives CASSLGGNTQYF.

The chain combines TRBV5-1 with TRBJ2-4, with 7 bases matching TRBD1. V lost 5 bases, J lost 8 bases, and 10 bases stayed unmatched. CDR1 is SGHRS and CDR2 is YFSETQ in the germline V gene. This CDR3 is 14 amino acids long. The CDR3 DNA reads TGCGCCAGCAGGCTACAGACAGGGACGCACATTCAGTACTTC. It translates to CASRLQTGTHIQYF. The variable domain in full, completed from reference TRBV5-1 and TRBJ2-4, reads KAGVTQTPRYLIKTRGQQVTLSCSPISGHRSVSWYQQTPGQGLQFLFEYFSETQRNKGNFPGRFSGRQFSNSRSEMNVSTLELGDSALYLCASRLQTGTHIQYFGAGTRLSVL.

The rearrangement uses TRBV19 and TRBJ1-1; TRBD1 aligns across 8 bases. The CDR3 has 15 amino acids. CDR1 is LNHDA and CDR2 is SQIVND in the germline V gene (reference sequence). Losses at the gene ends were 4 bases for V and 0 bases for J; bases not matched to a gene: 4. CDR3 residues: CASSTQQGVNTEAFF. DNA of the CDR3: TGTGCCAGTAGTACTCAACAGGGGGTGAACACTGAAGCTTTCTTT.